Shown below are 29 T cell receptor beta chains from a single sample sequenced in a study of shared clonotypes between healthy human individuals. The assay was immunoSEQ multiplex PCR, and TCRdb's table has in-frame clones only and misses some. The repertoire holds roughly 2.6 million clones, 90% to 95% seen once, with about 0.13% in the top ten. The specimen sequenced was naive CD4+ T cells sorted from blood. Subset here: CD45RA+ positively selected. These receptors originate from a man between 18 and 29 years old in good health.

About this clone itself: This specimen includes other DNA sequences encoding the same CDR3. CDR3 in DNA: TGCGCCAGCAGTGAAGGACAGGGGAAAAACATTCAGTACTTC. Translated, it gives CASSEGQGKNIQYF. The V call is TRBV10-1, the J call TRBJ2-4; 9 bases are shared with TRBD1. Trimming removed 3 bases from V and 4 bases from J; junction bases left unmatched: 1. Germline assignment: CDR1 WNHNN and CDR2 SYGVQD (reference sequence). The CDR3 spans 14 residues.

This clone appeared a few times. V gene TRBV7-8 combines with J gene TRBJ1-5, with D uncertain. This CDR3 has 16 residues. The V gene's germline CDR1 is SGHVS and CDR2 FQNEAQ. The germline V and J ends were trimmed by 1 base and 4 bases, with 14 bases remaining between them. CDR3 sequence: CASSLVGGGWNQPQHF. The CDR3 DNA reads TGTGCCAGCAGCTTAGTAGGAGGAGGATGGAATCAGCCCCAGCATTTT.

This chain links TRBV6-4 with TRBJ2-2; D unclear. The V gene's germline CDR1 is MRHNA and CDR2 SNTAGT. Trimming removed 6 bases at V and 1 base at J, with 9 bases between. This CDR3 is built from 14 residues. CDR3: CASSLRENTGELFF. CDR3 coding DNA: TGTGCCAGCAGCTTAAGGGAGAACACCGGGGAGCTGTTTTTT.

The V gene is TRBV10-3, the J gene TRBJ2-7; D unresolved. The germline gives CDR1 ENHRY, CDR2 SYGVKD. The V end was cut by 4 bases, the J end by 1 base, with 8 bases between. The CDR3 covers 13 residues. The CDR3: CAISVGFSYEQYF. In DNA form, the CDR3 reads TGTGCCATCAGTGTTGGGTTTTCCTACGAGCAGTACTTC.

This clone showed up just a few times. The chain recombines TRBV30 with TRBJ1-1, with no clear D. The germline gives CDR1 GTSNPN, CDR2 SVGIG (reference sequence). V lost 3 bases, J lost 0 bases, and 8 bases lay in between. The CDR3 totals 13 residues. CDR3 DNA sequence: TGTGCCTGGAGCCCCCTCTTGAACACTGAAGCTTTCTTT. Protein product: CAWSPLLNTEAFF.

This chain connects TRBV2 to TRBJ1-5; D ambiguous. The length of the CDR3 is 13 residues. Germline V gene sequence: CDR1 SNHLY, CDR2 FYNNEI. V lost 2 bases and J lost 13, with 15 bases in between. CDR3 sequence: CASSETRQAAQHF. CDR3 nucleotides: TGTGCCAGCAGTGAAACCAGGCAGGCTGCACAGCATTTT. Full variable domain (missing parts from reference TRBV2 and TRBJ1-5): EPEVTQTPSHQVTQMGQEVILRCVPISNHLYFYWYRQILGQKVEFLVSFYNNEISEKSEIFDDQFSVERPDGSNFTLKIRSTKLEDSAMYFCASSETRQAAQHFGDGTRLSIL.

The chain combines TRBV6-1 with TRBJ1-5; D remains unclear. Per the germline V gene, CDR1 is MNHNS and CDR2 is SASEGT. V gave up 6 bases and J gave up 0 bases, with 12 bases separating them. The CDR3 is 15 residues long. As DNA, the CDR3 is TGTGCCAGCAGGGACGCCACTTTTAGCAATCAGCCCCAGCATTTT. Its protein is CASRDATFSNQPQHF.

This chain connects TRBV5-1 to TRBJ2-4; 7 bases are a match to TRBD1. CDR3 size: 14 residues. With 0 bases clipped from V and 15 bases from J, the junction kept 12 bases outside the gene matches. The V gene's germline CDR1 is SGHRS and CDR2 YFSETQ. CDR3 in DNA: TGCGCCAGCAGCTTGGCCATGGGCCAGGGGGAAGGGTACTTC. Translation gives CASSLAMGQGEGYF.

This clone has a single count. The J gene is TRBJ1-3, the V gene TRBV12-2. TRBV12-2 is classified as a pseudogene. The length of the CDR3 is 17 residues. CDR3 sequence: CASRLAQESSSGNTIYF. The CDR3 DNA sequence: TGTGCAAGTCGCTTAGCGCAGGAGTCGAGCTCTGGAAACACCATATATTTT.

The count of this clone is one. This chain joins TRBV11-2 and TRBJ2-5; TRBD2 matches 13 bases. CDR1 and CDR2 from the germline V gene are SGHAT and FQNNGV. The CDR3 is 16 residues long. J gave up 2 bases and V 5 bases, and 5 bases lay outside the gene matches. CDR3 DNA: TGTGCCAGCAGCGTTCCGGGACTAGCGGGGCAAGAGACCCAGTACTTC. This gives the protein CASSVPGLAGQETQYF.

This clone was seen only once. V gene TRBV12-5 combines with J gene TRBJ1-2, with D possibly being TRBD1 (5 bases). This CDR3 is built from 18 residues. V lost 0 bases to trimming and J lost 5 bases, with 22 bases between them. Germline-derived CDR1 and CDR2 are LGHNT and FRNRAP. CDR3 sequence reads: CASGLVLGRERGQYGYTF. The CDR3 nucleotides read TGTGCTAGTGGTTTGGTACTTGGCCGGGAGAGGGGCCAATATGGCTACACCTTC.

V and J are TRBV19 and TRBJ2-2; TRBD2 matches at 9 bases. V lost 2 bases and J lost 7; bases outside the gene matches: 5. This CDR3 contains 15 residues. From germline, CDR1 is LNHDA and CDR2 SQIVND (reference sequence). For the CDR3, the DNA is TGTGCCAGTAGTATAATAGCGGGAGCGGGCGGGGAGCTGTTTTTT. Amino acid sequence: CASSIIAGAGGELFF.

This clone was observed once. The chain has TRBV18 and TRBJ2-5; the match to TRBD1 covers 7 bases. The CDR3 has 13 amino acids. Germline V gene sequence: CDR1 KGHSH, CDR2 LQKENI. Germline trimming cut 6 bases from V and 5 bases from J; bases unmatched to any gene: 6. CDR3 coding DNA: TGTGCCAGCTCCCCCCAGACAGGGGAGACCCAGTACTTC. Translating gives CASSPQTGETQYF.

This rearrangement joins TRBV9 to TRBJ2-1, with 10 bases lining up with TRBD2. The CDR3 runs to 16 residues. CDR1 and CDR2 (germline): SGDLS, YYNGEE. Losses at the gene ends were 0 bases for V and 6 bases for J; bases not matched to a gene: 6. The CDR3 is CASSVDVLAGVNEQFF. The CDR3 region has the DNA TGTGCCAGCAGCGTAGATGTCCTAGCGGGAGTCAATGAGCAGTTCTTC.

V and J are TRBV30 and TRBJ1-3, with D uncertain. This CDR3 comprises 11 residues. Between the trimmed V and J ends, which lost 5 bases and 3 bases, there was a span of 5 bases. Germline V gene data show CDR1 as GTSNPN and CDR2 as SVGIG (reference sequence). CDR3 region: CAWQGGNTIYF. The CDR3 DNA reads TGTGCCTGGCAAGGTGGAAACACCATATATTTT.

V gene TRBV7-9 combines with J gene TRBJ2-1; 9 bases are shared with TRBD2. The CDR3 contains 17 residues. CDR1 and CDR2 (germline): SEHNR, FQNEAQ (reference sequence). Trimming took 1 base from V and 4 from J; bases not matched to a gene: 8. The CDR3 protein is CASSLVSRLAAYNEQFF. The CDR3, as DNA: TGTGCCAGCAGCTTAGTTTCTCGACTAGCGGCTTACAATGAGCAGTTCTTC.

J is TRBJ1-1 and V is TRBV25-1; 11 bases line up with TRBD1. The ends lost 1 base at V and 4 bases at J; junction bases unmatched: 2. The CDR3 consists of 15 residues. Germline CDR1 reads MGHDK; CDR2 reads SYGVNS. CDR3 protein: CASSESGTGGTEAFF. Written as DNA, the CDR3 is TGTGCCAGCAGTGAATCCGGGACAGGGGGCACTGAAGCTTTCTTT.

V and J are TRBV29-1 and TRBJ2-7; no clear D gene. Germline values: CDR1 SQVTM, CDR2 ANQGSEA. The CDR3 has 12 amino acids. The V end lost 4 bases, the J end lost 3 bases, and 10 bases lay between the germline ends. CDR3 coding DNA: TGCAGCGTTGGCCACACCCTCTACGAGCAGTACTTC. Protein product: CSVGHTLYEQYF.

This CDR3 is CASSLRDNEKLFF. The CDR3, as DNA: TGTGCCAGCTCTCTCCGGGACAATGAAAAACTGTTTTTT. V usage is TRBV18 and J usage is TRBJ1-4, with a possible D match to TRBD1 (5 bases). Germline values: CDR1 KGHSH, CDR2 LQKENI. The CDR3 covers 13 residues. V lost 6 bases and J 5 bases, leaving 10 bases between the germline ends.

The DNA for the CDR3 is TGTGCCAGCAGCGTATTCTGGGACAGAGTCACCGGGGAGCTGTTTTTT. It encodes CASSVFWDRVTGELFF. The rearrangement links TRBV9 to TRBJ2-2, with 7 bases identical to TRBD1. This CDR3 spans 16 amino acids. Germline trimming cut 1 base from V and 4 bases from J; bases unmatched to any gene: 7. CDR1 and CDR2 from the germline V gene are SGDLS and YYNGEE.

This clone was observed once. This chain connects TRBV5-1 to TRBJ2-3; 7 bases fit TRBD1. Trimming cost V 2 bases and J 4 bases; bases outside gene matches: 10. CDR1 and CDR2 from the germline V gene are SGHRS and YFSETQ. CDR3 size: 16 residues. The CDR3 spells CASSFRGGSVSDTQYF. The CDR3, as DNA: TGCGCCAGCAGCTTCCGAGGGGGCAGCGTCTCAGATACGCAGTATTTT.

J is TRBJ2-2 and V is TRBV6-1; 11 positions agree with TRBD2. The germline CDR1 and CDR2 sequences are MNHNS and SASEGT. The trim removed 8 bases at V and 3 bases at J, leaving 5 bases unmatched. This CDR3 has 15 residues. The CDR3 region is CASPKLAGDTGELFF. CDR3 in DNA: TGTGCCAGCCCCAAACTAGCGGGAGACACCGGGGAGCTGTTTTTT.

The chain employs TRBV5-6 and TRBJ2-7, with D unresolved. This CDR3 contains 14 residues. Trimming took 1 base from V and 4 from J, leaving 12 bases between them. From germline, CDR1 is SGHDT and CDR2 YYEEEE. The CDR3 sequence: CASSLFNSPYEQYF. CDR3 nucleotides: TGTGCCAGCAGCTTGTTTAACAGCCCGTACGAGCAGTACTTC.

CDR3 sequence reads: CASSTSDTGELFF. The CDR3 region has the DNA TGCGCCAGCAGCACCTCAGACACCGGGGAGCTGTTTTTT. The V and J genes are TRBV5-1 and TRBJ2-2; D ambiguous. The CDR3 is 13 residues long. V lost 4 bases to trimming and J lost 3 bases, with 7 bases between them. Germline V CDR1 and CDR2: SGHRS, YFSETQ.

The rearrangement uses TRBV20-1 and TRBJ2-1, with a weak D call TRBD1 (5 bases). The CDR3 is 11 residues long. Germline loops: CDR1 DFQATT, CDR2 SNEGSKA (reference sequence). The V gene lost 5 bases and the J gene lost 5 bases, with 7 bases spanning the gap. CDR3 bases: TGCAGTGCTGGCAGGGACAATGAGCAGTTCTTC. This gives the protein CSAGRDNEQFF.

The rearrangement joins TRBV7-9 to TRBJ1-3, with D tentatively TRBD1 (5 bases). CDR1 and CDR2 from the germline V gene are SEHNR and FQNEAQ (reference sequence). The CDR3 consists of 14 residues. Trimming took 3 bases from V and 2 from J, leaving 8 bases between them. Here the CDR3 reads CASSFGGTGNTIYF. The CDR3 DNA reads as TGTGCCAGCAGCTTTGGGGGGACTGGAAACACCATATATTTT.

Here the CDR3 reads CASSLPRTGTSNQPQHF. DNA of the CDR3: TGTGCCAGCAGCTTACCTCGGACAGGGACTAGCAATCAGCCCCAGCATTTT. This chain connects TRBV7-2 to TRBJ1-5; 8 positions match TRBD1. Germline loops: CDR1 SGHTA, CDR2 FQGNSA. V shed 2 bases, J shed 0 bases, and the junction held 6 bases outside the gene matches. The length of the CDR3 is 17 residues.

The V gene is TRBV2, the J gene TRBJ1-5; no clear D. Germline assignment: CDR1 SNHLY and CDR2 FYNNEI. Between the trimmed V and J ends, which lost 3 bases and 6 bases, there was a span of 12 bases. The CDR3 totals 14 residues. CDR3 nucleotide sequence: TGTGCCAGCAGTGAGCAGGACGGCGGTCAGCCCCAGCATTTT. Protein product: CASSEQDGGQPQHF.

The J gene is TRBJ2-3, the V gene TRBV7-9, with D possibly being TRBD1 (7 bases). Trimming shortened V by 5 bases and J by 2 bases, and 17 bases separated the two germline ends. CDR1 is SEHNR and CDR2 is FQNEAQ in the germline V gene (reference sequence). The CDR3 is 16 residues long. The DNA of the CDR3 is TGTGCCAGCAGCCCAGGGGGGCAACATCCCACAGATACGCAGTATTTT. This gives the protein CASSPGGQHPTDTQYF.